Listed below are T cell receptor beta chains from one sample, sequenced in a study of T-cell reconstitution after alpha-beta-depleted transplantation in children. MiXCR was run by TCRdb on the PCR reads, yielding one entry per CDR3 protein. The sample has 350,000 to 450,000 distinct CDR3 sequences; 13% are singletons. The specimen comprised PBMCs, sampled from the stem cell graft. The receptors stem from a human donor who donated a stem cell graft to a child with Fanconi anemia. The CDR3 runs from the conserved cysteine through the conserved F or W. The D gene is left open where the match is weak. Where a row states a size, it is once, few, many or the class of an expanded clone; other rows omit it.

size: few
J: TRBJ1-5
D: TRBD1
V: TRBV7-2
CDR3: CASSGQGFGNQPQHF
DNA: TGTGCCAGCAGCGGACAGGGGTTTGGCAATCAGCCCCAGCATTTT

size: many
J: TRBJ1-4
D: TRBD1
V: TRBV5-6
CDR3: CASSDAGGEEKLFF
DNA: TGTGCCAGCAGCGATGCAGGGGGGGAAGAAAAACTGTTTTTT

size: NA
J: TRBJ2-5
D: NA
V: TRBV15
CDR3: CATSRGGEAQETQYF
DNA: TGTGCCACCAGCAGAGGAGGGGAGGCCCAAGAGACCCAGTACTTC

size: few
J: TRBJ1-2
D: NA
V: TRBV12-3/TRBV12-4
CDR3: CASSFFKGIDGYTF
DNA: TGTGCCAGCAGTTTTTTCAAGGGGATAGATGGCTACACCTTC

size: NA
J: TRBJ1-4
D: TRBD1
V: TRBV12-3/TRBV12-4
CDR3: CASSPWGRGLEKLFF
DNA: TGTGCCAGCAGTCCTTGGGGCAGGGGGTTAGAAAAACTGTTTTTT

size: few
J: TRBJ1-1
D: NA
V: TRBV28
CDR3: CASSLFRSEAFF
DNA: TGTGCCAGCAGTTTATTTAGAAGTGAAGCTTTCTTT

size: few
J: TRBJ1-2
D: NA
V: TRBV5-6
CDR3: CASSLLSSSRNYGYTF
DNA: TGTGCCAGCAGCTTACTTTCTAGTAGCCGTAACTATGGCTACACCTTC

size: NA
J: TRBJ1-5
D: NA
V: TRBV20-1
CDR3: CSARSLNPNQPQHF
DNA: TGCAGTGCTAGATCCCTGAACCCCAATCAGCCCCAGCATTTT

size: few
J: TRBJ2-2
D: NA
V: TRBV5-1
CDR3: CASSLASTNTGELFF
DNA: TGCGCCAGCAGCTTGGCCAGCACGAACACCGGGGAGCTGTTTTTT

size: NA
J: TRBJ1-6
D: TRBD1
V: TRBV5-1
CDR3: CASSLEGQGAYNSPLHF
DNA: TGCGCCAGCAGCTTGGAGGGACAGGGCGCCTATAATTCACCCCTCCACTTT

size: NA
J: TRBJ1-1
D: NA
V: TRBV6-5
CDR3: CASIRGDTEAFF
DNA: TGTGCCAGCATTCGGGGGGACACTGAAGCTTTCTTT

size: few
J: TRBJ1-4
D: NA
V: TRBV7-9
CDR3: CASSSRAANEKLFF
DNA: TGTGCCAGCAGCTCGAGGGCGGCTAATGAAAAACTGTTTTTT

size: few
J: TRBJ1-1
D: NA
V: TRBV5-5
CDR3: CASSPWTGLNTEAFF
DNA: TGTGCCAGCAGCCCCTGGACGGGCTTGAACACTGAAGCTTTCTTT

size: NA
J: TRBJ2-7
D: NA
V: TRBV5-1
CDR3: CASSLDGDYEQYF
DNA: TGCGCCAGCAGCTTGGATGGAGACTACGAGCAGTACTTC

size: many
J: TRBJ2-3
D: TRBD2
V: TRBV20-1
CDR3: CSARDNGGRGGPISHADTQYF
DNA: TGCAGTGCTAGAGATAACGGAGGACGGGGGGGCCCCATTTCCCACGCAGATACGCAGTATTTT

size: many
J: TRBJ2-1
D: NA
V: TRBV29-1
CDR3: CSVGTDSYNEQFF
DNA: TGCAGCGTCGGGACGGACTCCTACAATGAGCAGTTCTTC

size: NA
J: TRBJ1-5
D: TRBD1
V: TRBV6-2/TRBV6-3
CDR3: CASSYPGGPNQPQHF
DNA: TGTGCCAGCAGTTACCCAGGGGGACCGAATCAGCCCCAGCATTTT

size: NA
J: TRBJ2-4
D: NA
V: TRBV30
CDR3: CAWNGGDKNIQYF
DNA: TGTGCCTGGAACGGGGGAGACAAAAACATTCAGTACTTC

size: few
J: TRBJ1-5
D: NA
V: TRBV7-2
CDR3: CASSLKIGMNQPQHF
DNA: TGTGCCAGCAGCTTAAAAATTGGGATGAATCAGCCCCAGCATTTT

size: many
J: TRBJ1-6
D: NA
V: TRBV6-2/TRBV6-3
CDR3: CASSYLGGNSPLHF
DNA: TGTGCCAGCAGTTACCTTGGGGGGAACTCACCCCTCCACTTT

size: few
J: TRBJ1-2
D: NA
V: TRBV5-6
CDR3: CASSLFTTGGFGYTF
DNA: TGTGCCAGCAGCTTGTTTACGACAGGAGGGTTCGGCTACACCTTC

size: many
J: TRBJ1-1
D: NA
V: TRBV28
CDR3: CASSLPVITEAFF
DNA: TGTGCCAGCAGTTTACCGGTTATCACTGAAGCTTTCTTT

size: many
J: TRBJ1-1
D: NA
V: TRBV18
CDR3: CASSPSGDTEAFF
DNA: TGTGCCAGCTCACCCTCGGGGGACACTGAAGCTTTCTTT

size: few
J: TRBJ2-5
D: TRBD2
V: TRBV28
CDR3: CASNLAGTQETQYF
DNA: TGTGCCAGCAACCTAGCGGGTACGCAAGAGACCCAGTACTTC

size: many
J: TRBJ2-3
D: NA
V: TRBV28
CDR3: CASSTDGTDTQYF
DNA: TGTGCCAGCAGTACTGATGGGACGGATACGCAGTATTTT

size: NA
J: TRBJ1-3
D: NA
V: TRBV5-1
CDR3: CASSQGSHISGNTIYF
DNA: TGCGCCAGCAGCCAGGGAAGCCATATCTCTGGAAACACCATATATTTT

size: few
J: TRBJ1-2
D: TRBD1
V: TRBV7-9
CDR3: CASSFLGGELDYGYTF
DNA: TGTGCCAGCAGCTTCTTAGGGGGCGAGCTAGACTATGGCTACACCTTC

size: NA
J: TRBJ1-1
D: NA
V: TRBV29-1
CDR3: CSVALGTVEAFF
DNA: TGCAGCGTGGCGCTCGGGACGGTGGAAGCTTTCTTT

size: few
J: TRBJ1-2
D: NA
V: TRBV28
CDR3: CASSFRGGSGYTF
DNA: TGTGCCAGCAGTTTCCGGGGAGGTTCTGGCTACACCTTC

size: many
J: TRBJ2-1
D: TRBD1
V: TRBV7-9
CDR3: CASSLIGGQAIF
DNA: TGTGCCAGCAGCTTAATCGGAGGACAGGCAATCTTC

size: many
J: TRBJ2-4
D: NA
V: TRBV6-1
CDR3: CASSLQPPARIAVPNIQYF
DNA: TGTGCCAGCAGCCTACAGCCTCCCGCTAGGATTGCCGTGCCCAACATTCAGTACTTC

size: once
J: TRBJ1-1
D: NA
V: TRBV2
CDR3: CASNSITEAFF
DNA: TGTGCCAGCAATAGTATAACTGAAGCTTTCTTT

size: NA
J: TRBJ1-5
D: NA
V: TRBV30
CDR3: CAWSHGNRNQPQHF
DNA: TGTGCCTGGTCCCACGGGAACCGGAATCAGCCCCAGCATTTT

size: NA
J: TRBJ1-4
D: NA
V: TRBV5-8
CDR3: CASSLGQTLATNEKLFF
DNA: TGTGCCAGCAGCTTAGGACAGACTCTTGCAACTAATGAAAAACTGTTTTTT

size: NA
J: TRBJ2-1
D: NA
V: TRBV12-3/TRBV12-4
CDR3: CASSLANEGWNEQFF
DNA: TGTGCCAGCAGTTTAGCGAACGAGGGATGGAATGAGCAGTTCTTC

size: NA
J: TRBJ2-3
D: TRBD1
V: TRBV7-2
CDR3: CASSEQGAGTDTQYF
DNA: TGTGCCAGCAGCGAACAGGGGGCAGGCACAGATACGCAGTATTTT

size: many
J: TRBJ1-3
D: TRBD1
V: TRBV25-1
CDR3: CASSEQLGQGIGNTIYF
DNA: TGTGCCAGCAGTGAGCAGCTCGGACAGGGAATCGGAAACACCATATATTTT

size: NA
J: TRBJ1-6
D: NA
V: TRBV10-2
CDR3: CASSESSGVGGGNNSPLHF
DNA: TGCGCCAGCAGTGAGTCCAGTGGAGTTGGAGGGGGTAATAATTCACCCCTCCACTTT

size: NA
J: TRBJ2-3
D: NA
V: TRBV4-3
CDR3: CASSHRDTTDTQYF
DNA: TGCGCCAGCAGCCACCGGGACACTACAGATACGCAGTATTTT

size: NA
J: TRBJ2-5
D: TRBD2
V: TRBV5-6
CDR3: CASSLPGLGRETQYF
DNA: TGTGCCAGCAGCCTCCCGGGACTAGGGAGGGAGACCCAGTACTTC

size: many
J: TRBJ1-4
D: TRBD1
V: TRBV5-1
CDR3: CASSLIQGAEKLFF
DNA: TGCGCCAGCAGCTTGATTCAGGGGGCTGAAAAACTGTTTTTT

size: few
J: TRBJ1-5
D: NA
V: TRBV4-3
CDR3: CASSQDKGIAGCDNQPQHF
DNA: TGCGCCAGCAGCCAAGATAAAGGGATTGCTGGATGTGACAATCAGCCCCAGCATTTT

size: NA
J: TRBJ1-4
D: TRBD1
V: TRBV5-1
CDR3: CASSLGTGGSPNEKLFF
DNA: TGCGCCAGCAGCTTGGGGACAGGGGGCAGTCCTAATGAAAAACTGTTTTTT

size: many
J: TRBJ1-1
D: NA
V: TRBV7-9
CDR3: CASSLVGQSIHTEAFF
DNA: TGTGCCAGCAGCTTAGTGGGTCAGTCAATCCACACTGAAGCTTTCTTT

size: many
J: TRBJ2-5
D: NA
V: TRBV2
CDR3: CASSEAGTMEETQYF
DNA: TGTGCCAGCAGTGAAGCTGGAACCATGGAAGAGACCCAGTACTTC

size: NA
J: TRBJ1-2
D: TRBD1
V: TRBV6-1
CDR3: CASRKATGDYGYTF
DNA: TGTGCCAGCAGGAAAGCGACAGGGGACTATGGCTACACCTTC

size: few
J: TRBJ1-2
D: NA
V: TRBV20-1
CDR3: CSATHKTYGYTF
DNA: TGCAGTGCTACCCATAAGACGTATGGCTACACCTTC

size: many
J: TRBJ2-7
D: NA
V: TRBV6-5
CDR3: CASSYGYRYEQYF
DNA: TGTGCCAGCAGTTACGGGTATCGTTACGAGCAGTACTTC

size: NA
J: TRBJ2-3
D: NA
V: TRBV4-3
CDR3: CASSQVPKSNTDTQYF
DNA: TGCGCCAGCAGCCAGGTGCCGAAGAGCAACACAGATACGCAGTATTTT

size: few
J: TRBJ2-1
D: NA
V: TRBV12-3/TRBV12-4
CDR3: CASSSYSPGKDEQFF
DNA: TGTGCCAGCAGTTCTTACTCACCCGGAAAGGATGAGCAGTTCTTC

size: NA
J: TRBJ1-1
D: NA
V: TRBV5-1
CDR3: CASSLTALNTEAFF
DNA: TGCGCCAGCAGCTTGACAGCCCTGAACACTGAAGCTTTCTTT

size: NA
J: TRBJ2-3
D: TRBD2
V: TRBV5-1
CDR3: CASSRGGSVGVDTQYF
DNA: TGCGCCAGCAGCCGCGGGGGGTCGGTCGGTGTAGATACGCAGTATTTT

size: many
J: TRBJ1-1
D: NA
V: TRBV28
CDR3: CASSPGTTATEAFF
DNA: TGTGCCAGCAGTCCCGGGACGACCGCCACTGAAGCTTTCTTT